This T cell receptor beta chain appears in the sequencing data of a study of shared clonotypes between healthy human individuals. Study-level points and caveats: Owing to a small donor count, the genetic and exposure-history diversity represented was limited.

Germline V gene lookup returns CDR1 WSHSY and CDR2 SAAADI. The CDR3 loop spans 14 amino acids. Trimming took 7 bases from V and 1 from J; bases not matched to a gene: 6. Libraries were prepared by immunoSEQ multiplex PCR; TCRdb keeps only in-frame clonotypes and omits some of them. This sample yields over 850,000 clones, of which 70% to 80% are seen a single time; about 0.52% belongs to the top ten. Points on this clone: What it recognizes is unknown.

The J gene is TRBJ1-1, the V gene TRBV10-2, with TRBD1 matching over 7 bases. Sequencing was performed on memory CD4+ T cells from PBMCs. The subset was: CD45RA-negative fraction. This receptor was taken from a man aged 18 to 35 in good health. Some clones in this sample may be carry-over from other donors' samples. CDR3 bases: TGCGCCAGCATAAGTCACAGGGGGAACACTGAAGCTTTCTTT. Encoded protein: CASISHRGNTEAFF.